This TCR beta chain was identified in a study of T cell repertoires in cytomegalovirus infection. Overall study context: It was the public TCR beta signatures that indicated both CMV infection and matching HLA type.

Regarding this clonotype: Its target is unknown.

The CDR3 loop spans 12 amino acids. Trimming took 7 bases from V and 5 from J, leaving 11 bases between them. Germline V gene data show CDR1 as MNHEY and CDR2 as SVGEGT. Findings and caveats of the study: CMV carriers with the relevant HLA were identified by cumulative public TCR beta family frequency. Ex vivo, HLA-C-restricted CMV-specific TCR beta clonotypes prevailed over the rest of the response.

From the reads, TCRdb called clonotypes with MiXCR, one entry per CDR3 protein. The top ten clones hold roughly a sixth of a sample with roughly 500,000 distinct CDR3 sequences, roughly a third of them seen once. Sequenced material: cultured PBMCs, taken from culture after CMV antigen stimulation. The origin of this receptor is a human donor in good health (CMV status not recorded). Some clones in this sample may be carry-over from other donors' samples. The chain links TRBV6-2 or TRBV6-3 to TRBJ2-5; D remains ambiguous. The CDR3 loop is CASTPGAETQYF. For the CDR3, the DNA is TGTGCCAGCACCCCTGGTGCGGAGACCCAGTACTTC.